This T cell receptor beta chain is drawn from a study of shared clonotypes between healthy human individuals. CD45RO-negative, CCR7-selected cells formed the naive CD8 fraction, which excluded terminally differentiated effector memory CD45RA+ cells. The data were produced by immunoSEQ multiplex PCR, yet TCRdb's version contains in-frame clones alone and is incomplete. The sample yields about 870,000 clones, 80% to 95% seen once. Germline assignment: CDR1 SGHTA and CDR2 FQGTGA. The CDR3 is 15 amino acids. V gave up 5 bases and J gave up 4 bases; unmatched junction bases: 5. The V and J genes are TRBV7-3 and TRBJ2-2, with 9 bases that match TRBD1. The sequence came from a young man in good health. Sequences were obtained from naive CD8+ T cells sorted from blood. CDR3 DNA sequence: TGTGCCAGCAGCCCCGACAGGGGGGGCACCGGGGAGCTGTTTTTT. Its protein product is CASSPDRGGTGELFF.